The 10 T cell receptor beta chains below all came from one sample that was sequenced in a study of patients and donors after allogeneic stem cell transplantation. TCRdb used MiXCR to reprocess the RT-PCR reads, holding one entry per CDR3 protein. The table shows over 350,000 distinct CDR3 sequences, with roughly 16% occurring only once. The sample comprised blood, either unsorted or a sorted T cell fraction (not recorded which). These receptors originate from a human donor who was either an allogeneic HSCT recipient or a stem cell or donor lymphocyte infusion donor (not recorded which). It is not recorded whose cells these are; they may come from a transplant donor.

This clonotype was detected many times. The J gene is TRBJ2-3, the V gene TRBV29-1; possible D gene TRBD2, 5 bases. This CDR3 spans 13 amino acids. Per the germline V gene, CDR1 is SQVTM and CDR2 is ANQGSEA. V lost 5 bases to trimming and J lost 0 bases, with 9 bases between them. The CDR3 protein is CSVQKRSTDTQYF. CDR3 DNA sequence: TGCAGCGTTCAAAAGCGGAGCACAGATACGCAGTATTTT.

This clonotype was found a few times. The chain joins TRBV5-1 to TRBJ2-7; no reliable D call. CDR1 and CDR2 from the germline V gene are SGHRS and YFSETQ. This CDR3 is built from 15 residues. V lost 0 bases, J lost 7 bases, and 17 bases lay in between. CDR3 sequence (DNA): TGCGCCAGCAGCTTGGAACCAGGACCAGGTTGGGAGCAGTACTTC. Its protein product is CASSLEPGPGWEQYF.

There are a few counts of this clonotype. J is TRBJ2-6 and V is TRBV5-1; no firm D call. Germline V gene sequence: CDR1 SGHRS, CDR2 YFSETQ. This CDR3 has 14 residues. V was clipped by 6 bases and J by 3 bases, with 10 bases between them. DNA of the CDR3: TGCGCCAGCAAAATGTCGGATGGGGCCAACGTCCTGACTTTC. Its translation: CASKMSDGANVLTF.

This clonotype was seen a few times. This rearrangement joins TRBV12-3 or TRBV12-4 to TRBJ2-2, with 7 bases identical to TRBD2. V shed 3 bases, J shed 7 bases, and the junction held 8 bases outside the gene matches. This CDR3 comprises 15 residues. As DNA, the CDR3 is TGTGCCAGCAGTTTGGAGCGGGGACGTAACGGGGAGCTGTTTTTT. Translating it yields CASSLERGRNGELFF.

The chain combines TRBV29-1 with TRBJ1-4; no reliable D call. This CDR3 region has 12 residues. Germline V CDR1 and CDR2: SQVTM, ANQGSEA. With 6 bases removed from V and 6 bases from J, the gap between germline ends came to 11 bases. The CDR3 coding sequence is TGCAGCGTGGAATCTTGGGATGAAAAACTGTTTTTT. Encoded protein: CSVESWDEKLFF.

This clonotype was counted at least ten times. The chain joins TRBV20-1 to TRBJ1-5; 8 bases are shared with TRBD1. The CDR3 is 16 amino acids. V gave up 0 bases and J gave up 1 base; unmatched junction bases: 5. Germline V lookup: CDR1 DFQATT, CDR2 SNEGSKA (reference sequence). The CDR3 protein is CSARDGNRGSNQPQHF. CDR3 sequence (DNA): TGCAGTGCTAGAGATGGTAACAGGGGGAGCAATCAGCCCCAGCATTTT.

V and J are TRBV28 and TRBJ1-2; no clear D. Trimming left V 1 base short and J 4 bases short, with 13 bases between. CDR1 is MDHEN and CDR2 is SYDVKM in the germline V gene. The CDR3 covers 15 residues. The DNA for the CDR3 is TGTGCCAGCAGTTTATATTCGGAGGGAGCCTATGGCTACACCTTC. Its translation: CASSLYSEGAYGYTF.

This clonotype was detected only a few times. This rearrangement joins TRBV28 to TRBJ2-4; 7 bases are a match to TRBD1. Trimming removed 6 bases from V and 3 bases from J; junction bases left unmatched: 8. CDR1 is MDHEN, CDR2 SYDVKM, per germline. The CDR3 is made up of 15 amino acids. CDR3 amino acids: CASSPTDRRKNIQYF. CDR3 in DNA: TGTGCCAGCAGCCCTACGGACAGGCGCAAAAACATTCAGTACTTC.

The gene calls are TRBV3-1 and TRBJ2-2, with TRBD2 matching over 10 bases. CDR3 length: 15 amino acids. CDR1 and CDR2 (germline): LGHDT, YNNKEL (reference sequence). With V trimmed by 4 bases and J by 7 bases, 6 bases remained unmatched. CDR3 sequence reads: CASSRLAGVSGELFF. Written as DNA, the CDR3 is TGTGCCAGCAGCCGCCTAGCGGGGGTGAGCGGGGAGCTGTTTTTT.

The rearrangement uses TRBV7-6 and TRBJ2-7; the match to TRBD2 covers 9 bases. Germline CDR1 reads SGHVS; CDR2 reads FNYEAQ. The CDR3 has 16 residues. J gave up 2 bases and V 2 bases, and 7 bases lay outside the gene matches. The CDR3 loop is CASSLLVAGATYEQYF. CDR3 DNA: TGTGCCAGCAGCTTACTCGTAGCGGGAGCGACCTACGAGCAGTACTTC. The entire variable domain, with the rest obtained from reference TRBV7-6 and TRBJ2-7, is as follows: GAGVSQSPRYKVTKRGQDVALRCDPISGHVSLYWYRQALGQGPEFLTYFNYEAQQDKSGLPNDRFSAERPEGSISTLTIQRTEQRDSAMYRCASSLLVAGATYEQYFGPGTRLTVT.